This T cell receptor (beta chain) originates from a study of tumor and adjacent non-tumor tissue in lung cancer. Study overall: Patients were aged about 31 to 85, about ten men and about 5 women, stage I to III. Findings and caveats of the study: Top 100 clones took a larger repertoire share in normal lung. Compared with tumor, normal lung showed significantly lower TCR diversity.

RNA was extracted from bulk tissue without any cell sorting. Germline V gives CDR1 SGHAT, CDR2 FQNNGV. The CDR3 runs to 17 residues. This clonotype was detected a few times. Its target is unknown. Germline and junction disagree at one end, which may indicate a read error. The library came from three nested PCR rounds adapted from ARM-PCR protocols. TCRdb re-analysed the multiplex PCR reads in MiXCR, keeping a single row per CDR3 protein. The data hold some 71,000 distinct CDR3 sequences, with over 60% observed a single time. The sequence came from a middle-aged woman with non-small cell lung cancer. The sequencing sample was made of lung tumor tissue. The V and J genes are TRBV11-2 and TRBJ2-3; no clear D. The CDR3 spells CASSLSVARGCTDMQYF. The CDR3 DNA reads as TGTGCCAGCAGCCTGAGCGTGGCGCGAGGTTGCACAGATATGCAGTATTTT. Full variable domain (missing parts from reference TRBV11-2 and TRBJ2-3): EAGVAQSPRYKIIEKRQSVAFWCNPISGHATLYWYQQILGQGPKLLIQFQNNGVVDDSQLPKDRFSAERLKGVDSTLKIQPAKLEDSAVYLCASSLSVARGCTDMQYFGPGTRLTVL.